Each of the 28 T cell receptor beta chains below was sequenced from the same sample in a study of blood T cell repertoires in COVID-19. Libraries were prepared by immunoSEQ multiplex PCR; TCRdb keeps only in-frame clonotypes and omits some of them. The table has 150,000 to 200,000 clones, over 75% seen once. The sequencing input was PBMCs or T cells enriched from blood (not recorded which). The source of these receptors is a woman between 18 and 30 years old who had recovered from COVID-19.

As concerns this clone: A read error may account for a junction end that differs from germline. The chain's CDR3 is CASSLSQGGKRDF. CDR3 bases: TGTGCCAGCAGTTTGTCCCAGGGGGGAAAGAGGGACTTC. The chain combines TRBV28 with TRBJ2-7, with D possibly matching TRBD1 (7 bases). Germline V gene sequence: CDR1 MDHEN, CDR2 SYDVKM. This CDR3 is built from 13 residues.

The J gene is TRBJ2-7, the V gene TRBV9; D is perhaps TRBD1 (5 bases). Per the germline V gene, CDR1 is SGDLS and CDR2 is YYNGEE. This CDR3 region has 16 residues. V lost 3 bases and J 0 bases, leaving 16 bases between the germline ends. This CDR3 reads CASSAGQGVLSYEQYF. In nucleotides, the CDR3 is TGTGCCAGCAGCGCTGGACAAGGGGTTCTCTCCTACGAGCAGTACTTC.

This sequence joins TRBV10-2 and TRBJ2-3, with a possible D match to TRBD2 (5 bases). Germline V gene lookup returns CDR1 WSHSY and CDR2 SAAADI. The V and J ends lost 0 bases and 0 bases respectively, with 10 bases between them. The CDR3 runs 16 residues. The CDR3 is CASSESWTASTDTQYF. The CDR3 DNA reads TGCGCCAGCAGTGAGTCCTGGACTGCTAGCACAGATACGCAGTATTTT.

This clone was recorded only once. The sample holds other DNA sequences that translate to the same CDR3. The chain recombines TRBV28 with TRBJ1-2; the D gene is possibly TRBD1 (6 bases). The CDR3 contains 13 residues. Germline CDR1 and CDR2: MDHEN and SYDVKM. Trimming took off 5 bases at V and 2 bases at J, with 9 bases between the two ends. In DNA, the CDR3 is TGTGCCAGCAGTCTCGGACAGAACTATGGCTACACCTTC. Translating it yields CASSLGQNYGYTF.

V gene TRBV7-8 combines with J gene TRBJ2-1; perhaps TRBD2 as D (6 bases). Germline V lookup: CDR1 SGHVS, CDR2 FQNEAQ. The CDR3 contains 14 residues. Trimming removed 1 base from V and 9 bases from J, with 13 bases in between. The CDR3 loop is CASSLVVGGSEQFF. The CDR3 region has the DNA TGTGCCAGCAGCTTAGTAGTGGGGGGATCTGAGCAGTTCTTC.

The count of this clone is one. J is TRBJ1-1 and V is TRBV6-5, with TRBD1 matching over 9 bases. The V gene's germline CDR1 is MNHEY and CDR2 SVGAGI. Trimming cost V 6 bases and J 4 bases; bases outside gene matches: 3. This CDR3 spans 13 amino acids. Here the CDR3 reads CASSQDRGTEAFF. The DNA for the CDR3 is TGTGCCAGCAGCCAGGACAGGGGCACTGAAGCTTTCTTT.

This clone was counted between two and nine times. CDR3 nucleotide sequence: TGTGCCAGCAGCGTAGGCACAGAAAGTTATGGCTACACCTTC. The encoded protein is CASSVGTESYGYTF. V gene TRBV9 combines with J gene TRBJ1-2, with unresolved D. In germline, CDR1 is SGDLS, CDR2 YYNGEE. V dropped 0 bases and J dropped 5 bases, with 11 bases sitting between them. The CDR3 contains 14 residues.

This chain links TRBV27 with TRBJ1-2, with 7 nucleotides matching TRBD1. CDR1 and CDR2 from the germline V gene are MNHEY and SMNVEV (reference sequence). V lost 6 bases to trimming and J lost 4 bases; unmatched junction nucleotides: 8. The CDR3 consists of 14 residues. The CDR3 DNA follows: TGTGCCAGCAGCATAGGGGGCGAAACCTATGGCTACACCTTC. The encoded protein is CASSIGGETYGYTF.

The chain carries TRBV28 and TRBJ1-5, with a possible D match to TRBD1 (6 bases). V lost 2 bases and J 2 bases, leaving 7 bases between the germline ends. CDR1 and CDR2 from the germline V gene are MDHEN and SYDVKM. This CDR3 region has 14 residues. The DNA for the CDR3 is TGTGCCAGCAGTTTACCAGGGGGCAATCAGCCCCAGCATTTT. Translated, it gives CASSLPGGNQPQHF.

This clone was detected once. The chain links TRBV29-1 to TRBJ2-2; 7 bases fit TRBD2. CDR3 size: 13 residues. CDR1 is SQVTM, CDR2 ANQGSEA, per germline. Trimming cost V 6 bases and J 6 bases; bases outside gene matches: 7. CDR3 in DNA: TGCAGCGTATGGGGGAGGGCCGCCGGGGAGCTGTTTTTT. It codes for CSVWGRAAGELFF.

The V and J genes are TRBV11-2 and TRBJ1-2, with 8 bases that match TRBD1. The CDR3 is 17 amino acids. The germline V gene has CDR1 SGHAT and CDR2 FQNNGV. Germline trimming cut 1 base from V and 8 bases from J; bases unmatched to any gene: 15. The DNA for the CDR3 is TGTGCCAGCAGCTTAGCAGGGGGCGCGATCGGATATCGGGGCTACACCTTC. Translating gives CASSLAGGAIGYRGYTF.

The chain recombines TRBV1 with TRBJ2-4; TRBD1 is taken as the D call from the table, unchecked against the DNA. TRBV1 is labeled a pseudogene. This CDR3 has 16 amino acids. CDR3 amino acids: CTSSQGRQGAKNIQYF. The CDR3 bases are TGCACCAGCAGCCAAGGTAGGCAGGGAGCCAAAAACATTCAGTACTTC.

The chain combines TRBV4-1 with TRBJ2-1; a possible D gene is TRBD1 (6 bases). The CDR3 contains 17 residues. Germline lookup yields CDR1 MGHRA and CDR2 YSYEKL. V was shortened by 4 bases and J by 0 bases, with 16 bases between the two germline ends. The CDR3 bases are TGCGCCAGCAGCCCACAAAACAGGGTTAACTCCTACAATGAGCAGTTCTTC. As protein: CASSPQNRVNSYNEQFF.

As DNA, the CDR3 is TGTGGGGCGACTAGCGGGCCGTACAATGAGCAGTTCTTC. This sequence encodes CGATSGPYNEQFF. The chain combines TRBV28 with TRBJ2-1, with 10 bases fitting TRBD2. Germline CDR1 MDHEN, CDR2 SYDVKM. The CDR3 has 13 residues.

The V gene is TRBV29-1, the J gene TRBJ1-1; D not certain. Trimming shortened V by 3 bases and J by 0 bases, and 11 bases separated the two germline ends. The CDR3 contains 14 residues. CDR1 and CDR2 (germline): SQVTM, ANQGSEA. CDR3 nucleotides: TGCAGCGTTGATACTCCGGGGATGAACACTGAAGCTTTCTTT. Its translation: CSVDTPGMNTEAFF.

This sequence joins TRBV10-1 and TRBJ2-5, with a possible D match to TRBD2 (6 bases). Germline CDR1 is WNHNN and CDR2 is SYGVQD (reference sequence). V lost 8 bases and J 2 bases, leaving 12 bases between the germline ends. The CDR3 length is 13 residues. For the CDR3, the DNA is TGCGCCAGCGGCGTTAGCGGTCAAGAGACCCAGTACTTC. It encodes CASGVSGQETQYF.

This rearrangement joins TRBV19 to TRBJ1-4; D remains unclear. Trimming took 3 bases from V and 7 from J, leaving 6 bases between them. The CDR3 totals 12 residues. CDR1 and CDR2 from the germline V gene are LNHDA and SQIVND (reference sequence). The CDR3 protein is CASSMAPEKLFF. In nucleotides, the CDR3 is TGTGCCAGTAGTATGGCCCCTGAAAAACTGTTTTTT.

Concerning this clone itself: An end of the junction does not agree with germline; a read error may underlie this. This rearrangement joins TRBV11-2 to TRBJ2-1; possible D gene TRBD1, 6 bases. The germline V gene has CDR1 SGHAT and CDR2 FQNNGV. CDR3 size: 15 residues. CDR3: CASSLGSGESYPPLF. The CDR3 coding sequence is TGTGCCAGCAGCTTAGGATCAGGGGAGAGCTACCCCCCCCTCTTC.

The chain uses TRBV7-2 and TRBJ2-5; 12 nucleotides match TRBD2. V lost 8 bases to trimming and J lost 1 base; unmatched junction nucleotides: 5. The CDR3 spans 15 residues. Germline lookup yields CDR1 SGHTA and CDR2 FQGNSA. Here the CDR3 DNA reads TGTGCCAGCCTCCCTAGCGGGGGGGCCCAAGAGACCCAGTACTTC. Protein product: CASLPSGGAQETQYF.

This chain links TRBV7-2 with TRBJ2-2; D remains unclear. Trimming left V 2 bases short and J 1 base short, with 5 bases between. There are 14 residues in the CDR3. Germline V gene sequence: CDR1 SGHTA, CDR2 FQGNSA. CDR3 in DNA: TGTGCCAGCAGCTTACCCGGGAACACCGGGGAGCTGTTTTTT. Translated, it gives CASSLPGNTGELFF.

This clone was seen only a few times. This sequence joins TRBV28 and TRBJ2-7; the D is unclear. Germline CDR1 MDHEN, CDR2 SYDVKM. CDR3 length: 12 amino acids. V was clipped by 6 bases and J by 2 bases, with 8 bases between them. The CDR3 here is CASRIPAYEQYF. CDR3 coding DNA: TGTGCCAGCAGGATACCAGCCTACGAGCAGTACTTC.

This chain uses TRBV10-1 with TRBJ1-1, with D unclear. CDR1 and CDR2 from the germline V gene are WNHNN and SYGVQD (reference sequence). The CDR3 totals 13 residues. With 3 bases removed from V and 4 bases from J, the gap between germline ends came to 9 bases. The CDR3 spells CASSDLPGTEAFF. CDR3 DNA sequence: TGCGCCAGCAGTGACCTCCCGGGCACTGAAGCTTTCTTT.

The table lists this clone with a few counts. V is TRBV6-5 and J is TRBJ1-2; D not certain. The germline V gene has CDR1 MNHEY and CDR2 SVGAGI. V was shortened by 7 bases and J by 8 bases, with 11 bases between the two germline ends. This CDR3 comprises 11 residues. DNA for the CDR3: TGTGCCAGCAAGAGGGAGGAGGGCTACACCTTC. Residues: CASKREEGYTF.

The chain employs TRBV28 and TRBJ1-5, with D perhaps TRBD1 (5 bases). CDR1 MDHEN and CDR2 SYDVKM come from the germline V gene. CDR3 length: 16 amino acids. V was shortened by 3 bases and J by 0 bases, with 12 bases between the two germline ends. The CDR3 coding sequence is TGTGCCAGCAGTTTTGGGGCTTTGAATAGCAATCAGCCCCAGCATTTT. Encoded protein: CASSFGALNSNQPQHF.

The chain is built from TRBV6-1 and TRBJ2-5; D perhaps matches TRBD1 (6 bases). The CDR3 has 16 residues. CDR1 is MNHNS and CDR2 is SASEGT in the germline V gene. Trimming removed 2 bases from V and 4 bases from J, with 17 bases in between. CDR3 in DNA: TGTGCCAGCAGTGAACGGACAGAGACCTGGACAGAGACCCAGTACTTC. Amino acids: CASSERTETWTETQYF.

The chain joins TRBV27 to TRBJ1-5, with no clear D. Trimming pared 4 bases from V and 4 bases from J, leaving 8 bases between. The CDR3 runs to 13 residues. In germline, CDR1 is MNHEY, CDR2 SMNVEV (reference sequence). For the CDR3, the DNA is TGTGCCAGCAGTTATCAGATTAATCAGCCCCAGCATTTT. Encoded protein: CASSYQINQPQHF.

V usage is TRBV29-1 and J usage is TRBJ1-2; TRBD1 aligns across 9 bases. Germline V gene sequence: CDR1 SQVTM, CDR2 ANQGSEA. CDR3 length: 13 residues. The J segment lost 3 bases and the V segment lost 6 bases, leaving 5 bases of the junction unmatched. The CDR3 DNA sequence: TGCAGCGTCGTACAGGGGGCGGACTATGGCTACACCTTC. This gives the protein CSVVQGADYGYTF.

This clone occurred a few times. V gene TRBV9 combines with J gene TRBJ2-7; 10 nucleotides match TRBD2. With 3 bases clipped from V and 4 bases from J, the junction kept 4 bases outside the gene matches. The CDR3 extends over 14 amino acids. Germline assignment: CDR1 SGDLS and CDR2 YYNGEE. CDR3 residues: CASSGAGGWYEQYF. The CDR3 DNA is TGTGCCAGCAGCGGAGCGGGAGGGTGGTACGAGCAGTACTTC.